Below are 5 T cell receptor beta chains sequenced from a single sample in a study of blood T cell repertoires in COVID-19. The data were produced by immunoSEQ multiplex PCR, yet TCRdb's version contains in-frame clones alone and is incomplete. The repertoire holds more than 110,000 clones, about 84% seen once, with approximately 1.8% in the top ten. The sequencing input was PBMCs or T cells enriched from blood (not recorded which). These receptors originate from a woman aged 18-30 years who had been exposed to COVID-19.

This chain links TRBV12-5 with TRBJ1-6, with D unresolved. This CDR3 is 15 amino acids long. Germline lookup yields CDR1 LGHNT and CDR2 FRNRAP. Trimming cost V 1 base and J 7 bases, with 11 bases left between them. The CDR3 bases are TGTGCTAGTGGTTTGGACAGCCATCGGAATTCACCCCTCCACTTT. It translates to CASGLDSHRNSPLHF.

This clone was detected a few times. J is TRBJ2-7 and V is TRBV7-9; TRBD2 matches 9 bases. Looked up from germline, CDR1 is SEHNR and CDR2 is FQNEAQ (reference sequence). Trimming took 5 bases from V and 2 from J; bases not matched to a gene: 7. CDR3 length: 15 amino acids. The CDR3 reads CASSQSGRKAYEQYF. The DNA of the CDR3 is TGTGCCAGCAGCCAGAGCGGGAGGAAGGCCTACGAGCAGTACTTC.

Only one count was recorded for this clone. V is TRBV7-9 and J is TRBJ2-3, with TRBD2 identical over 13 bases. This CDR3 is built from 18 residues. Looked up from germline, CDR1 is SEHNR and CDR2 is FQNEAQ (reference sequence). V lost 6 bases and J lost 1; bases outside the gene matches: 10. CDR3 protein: CASRDPGLAGWGTDTQYF. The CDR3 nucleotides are TGTGCCAGCAGAGACCCGGGACTAGCGGGATGGGGCACAGATACGCAGTATTTT.

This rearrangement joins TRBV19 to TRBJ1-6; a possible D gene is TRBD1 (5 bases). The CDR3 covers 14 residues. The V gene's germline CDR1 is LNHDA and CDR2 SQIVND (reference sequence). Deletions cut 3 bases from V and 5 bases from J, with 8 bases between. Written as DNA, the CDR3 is TGTGCCAGTAGTATTTCGGGGGATAATTCACCCCTCCACTTT. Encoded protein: CASSISGDNSPLHF.

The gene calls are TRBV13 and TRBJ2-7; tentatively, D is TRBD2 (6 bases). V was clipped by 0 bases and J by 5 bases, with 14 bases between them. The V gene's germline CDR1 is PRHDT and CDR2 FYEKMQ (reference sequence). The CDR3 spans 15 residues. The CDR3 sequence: CASSLGRGGSDEQYF. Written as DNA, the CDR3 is TGTGCCAGCAGCTTAGGCCGAGGAGGGTCGGACGAGCAGTACTTC.